These 4 T cell receptor beta chains originate from one sample sequenced in a study of cytotoxic CD8 clonotypes in ibrutinib-treated CLL (dated by TCRdb to the early 2020s). What this sample's time point label stands for: less than 30 months on ibrutinib. To prepare the library, the immunoSEQ multiplex PCR assay was applied. TCRdb re-hosts the immuneACCESS table, in-frame sequences only. Its copies lack some clones; in the studies checked, an unresolved V gene accounts for under half of them, and the cause for the rest is not known. The sample has hundreds of thousands of clones on record, 70% of them singletons. The ten largest clones add up to 15% of the sample. The source was PBMCs, collected after 24 months of ibrutinib treatment. The receptors stem from a human donor with chronic lymphocytic leukemia.

The V and J genes are TRBV14 and TRBJ2-3; D ambiguous. Germline CDR1 SGHDN, CDR2 FVKESK. Trimming took 2 bases from V and 2 from J, leaving 8 bases between them. CDR3 length: 14 residues. The CDR3 here is CASSQSLTTDTQYF. The CDR3 coding sequence is TGTGCCAGCAGCCAATCACTAACCACAGATACGCAGTATTTT.

This clone was seen once. This chain links TRBV11-2 with TRBJ1-4, with D unresolved. CDR1 and CDR2 from the germline V gene are SGHAT and FQNNGV. The CDR3 consists of 15 residues. The V gene lost 1 base and the J gene lost 3 bases, with 9 bases spanning the gap. DNA of the CDR3: TGTGCCAGCAGCTTAGGGGAGTGGCCTAATGAAAAACTGTTTTTT. It specifies CASSLGEWPNEKLFF.

In the case of this clone: In the same sample, other DNA sequences code for this CDR3. V is TRBV11-2 and J is TRBJ2-7; TRBD1 or TRBD2 may be the D gene (5 bases each). V gave up 2 bases and J gave up 0 bases, with 8 bases separating them. The CDR3 covers 14 residues. Germline V gene lookup returns CDR1 SGHAT and CDR2 FQNNGV. The CDR3 region has the DNA TGTGCCAGCAGCTTATCAGGGAGCTCCTACGAGCAGTACTTC. Its translation is CASSLSGSSYEQYF.

The rearrangement uses TRBV7-2 and TRBJ2-4; a weak D match, TRBD2 (6 bases). The ends were cut back, 1 base at V and 1 base at J, with 11 bases in the middle. This CDR3 contains 16 residues. Germline V gene sequence: CDR1 SGHTA, CDR2 FQGNSA. DNA for the CDR3: TGTGCCAGCAGCTTAGTTTCGGGAGAGGCCAAAAACATTCAGTACTTC. It codes for CASSLVSGEAKNIQYF.